The source of this T cell receptor (beta chain) is a study of blood T cells in healthy people across ages. Primed by a sample-barcoded 5' primer and a J-beta primer mix, a second PCR proceeded for roughly 6 to 12 cycles. A minimum of 2.5 million CDR3-containing paired-end reads was obtained for each sample. Via MiXCR, TCRdb re-called the 5' RACE reads, giving one row per CDR3 protein. Here the sample spans hundreds of thousands of distinct CDR3 sequences, approximately 30% being singletons. This clonotype was counted ten times or more. Its target is unknown. Individuals who donated were healthy Caucasians from Russia aged about 6 to 100. Samples each had at least 5 micrograms of total RNA extracted. Study findings and constraints: TCR beta diversity tracked closely with naive T cell percentage.

This CDR3 region has 18 residues. The germline V gene has CDR1 LGHNA and CDR2 YSLEER. V was trimmed by 0 bases and J by 0 bases, leaving 12 bases between them. The sample taken for sequencing was blood. The V call is TRBV4-3, the J call TRBJ1-6, with D uncertain. The receptor was isolated from a woman older than 75 in good health. The CDR3 loop reads CASSQEIGSLSYNSPLHF. The DNA of the CDR3 is TGCGCCAGCAGCCAAGAAATAGGCAGTCTCTCCTATAATTCACCCCTCCACTTT.